Listed below are T cell receptor beta chains from one sample, sequenced in a study of blood T cell repertoires in COVID-19. Sequencing used immunoSEQ multiplex PCR; TCRdb keeps in-frame clones, though not all of them. The table includes about 42,000 clones, 90% detected once. The sample consisted of peripheral blood. The source is a human donor in a cohort sampled during active COVID-19. The CDR3 runs from the conserved cysteine through the conserved F or W. A D gene is named only where the DNA matches it firmly. The size field is filled for only some rows; it gives once, few, many or a size class.

>TRBJ1-1|-|few|TRBV30
TGTGCCTGGGGTAGGTCGGGGGGGGCCACTGAAGCTTTCTTT
CAWGRSGGATEAFF
>TRBJ2-1|TRBD1|-|TRBV5-5
TGTGCCAGCAGCTTCACAGGGGAATATGAGCAGTTCTTC
CASSFTGEYEQFF
>TRBJ1-1|-|large|TRBV2
TGTGCCCTCGGGACTGGAGGCACTGAAGCTTTCTTT
CALGTGGTEAFF
>TRBJ1-1|-|-|TRBV7-2
TGTGCCAGCAGCTGGAGCGGCACTGAAGCTTTCTTT
CASSWSGTEAFF
>TRBJ1-1|TRBD1|-|TRBV7-3
TGTGCCAGCAGCTCACATACAGGGGGGTGGACTGAAGCTTTCTTT
CASSSHTGGWTEAFF
>TRBJ2-3|TRBD2|-|TRBV27
TGTGCCAGCAGGGTAGCGGGAGGGCACCTAAATACGCAGTATTTT
CASRVAGGHLNTQYF
>TRBJ1-4|-|-|TRBV27
TGTGCCAGCAGTTTAATAGGGGCCGCAACTAATGAAAAACTGTTTTTT
CASSLIGAATNEKLFF
>TRBJ1-1|-|-|TRBV30
TGTGCCTGGGGCCCAGGCAGAATGAACACTGAAGCTTTCTTT
CAWGPGRMNTEAFF
>TRBJ2-5|TRBD2|once|TRBV18
TGTGCCAGCTCACCAATTATGGGACTAGCGGGAGTGGTGATGGAGACCCAGTACTTC
CASSPIMGLAGVVMETQYF
>TRBJ2-7|TRBD1|-|TRBV3-1/TRBV3-2
TGTGCCAGCAGCCAAGATCCGACAGGGGGCTCAGGAGAGCAGTACTTC
CASSQDPTGGSGEQYF
>TRBJ1-2|-|-|TRBV20-1
TGCAGTGCTAGTGAGACCTGGGAGGGCTACACCTTC
CSASETWEGYTF
>TRBJ2-3|-|-|TRBV24-1
TGTGCCACCAGTGATTCTTATACGCAGTATTTT
CATSDSYTQYF
>TRBJ1-6|-|few|TRBV5-1
TGCGCCAGCAGCTTGGCCACAGGGCAGAATAATTCACCCCTCCACTTT
CASSLATGQNNSPLHF
>TRBJ2-2|TRBD2|-|TRBV29-1
TGCAGCGTTGGTCTAGCGGGATTTACCGGGGAGCTGTTTTTT
CSVGLAGFTGELFF
>TRBJ1-4|-|-|TRBV4-1
TGCGCCAGCAGCCAAGGCGAAGGGGCTCCCAATGAAAAACTGTTTTTT
CASSQGEGAPNEKLFF
>TRBJ1-5|-|-|TRBV15
TGTGCCACCGATGACAGGTACAATCAGCCCCAGCATTTT
CATDDRYNQPQHF
>TRBJ1-2|-|-|TRBV6-2/TRBV6-3
TGTGCCAGCAGTTATGAGGTGAATTTCTATGGCTACACCTTC
CASSYEVNFYGYTF
>TRBJ2-1|-|-|TRBV27
TGTGCCAGCAAAATCGGGAGAACCTCCTACAATGAGCAGTTCTTC
CASKIGRTSYNEQFF
>TRBJ2-5|-|-|TRBV7-8
TGTGCCAGCAGCTACGACCGACATGAAATTCAAGAGACCCAGTACTTC
CASSYDRHEIQETQYF
>TRBJ1-2|-|once|TRBV5-4
TGTGCCAGCAGTCCCCCCCAGGGTCCTAACTATGGCTACACCTTC
CASSPPQGPNYGYTF
>TRBJ2-1|TRBD2|-|TRBV7-2
TGTGCCAGCAGCTTACTGGGACTAGCGGGGGGTGAGCAGTTCTTC
CASSLLGLAGGEQFF
>TRBJ2-5|TRBD2|-|TRBV9
TGTGCCAGCAGCTCCGGGACTAGCGGGAGGGCCGCAGAGACCCAGTACTTC
CASSSGTSGRAAETQYF
>TRBJ2-7|TRBD2|-|TRBV27
TGTGCCAGCAGCCCCAGACTAGCGGGGGGTCCCTCCTACGAGCAGTACTTC
CASSPRLAGGPSYEQYF
>TRBJ1-5|-|-|TRBV12-3/TRBV12-4
TGTGCCAGCAGTTATTCCCAGGAACAGCCCCAGCATTTT
CASSYSQEQPQHF
>TRBJ2-7|TRBD1|-|TRBV14
TGTGCCAGCAGCCAAGATGTGGGGACAGCCTACGAGCAGTACTTC
CASSQDVGTAYEQYF
>TRBJ1-2|-|-|TRBV7-8
TGTGCCAGCAGCTTAAGGTCCCAGACAGCCTCCGGCTACACCTTC
CASSLRSQTASGYTF
>TRBJ2-7|-|-|TRBV20-1
TGCAGTGCTAGTACCCTCCGGGGTTACGAGCAGTACTTC
CSASTLRGYEQYF
>TRBJ1-5|TRBD1|-|TRBV6-6
TGTGCCAGCAGGGGTGGGACAGGGGGGTTCAATCAGCCCCAGCATTTT
CASRGGTGGFNQPQHF
>TRBJ2-3|-|-|TRBV7-2
TGTGCCAGCAGCTTAGTAGGCAGGGGAGGGTCAGATACGCAGTATTTT
CASSLVGRGGSDTQYF
>TRBJ1-1|-|-|TRBV7-6
TGTGCCAGCAGCGAGGGTATCCCAGGACCCGCAAGGATTGGGGCTTTCTTT
CASSEGIPGPARIGAFF
>TRBJ1-2|-|-|TRBV27
TGTGCCAGCAGTTTAGCGGCTAACTATGGCTACACCTTC
CASSLAANYGYTF
>TRBJ2-7|-|-|TRBV2
TGTGCCAGCAGTGAATCGGTCCACGAGCAGTACTTC
CASSESVHEQYF